This entry features one T cell receptor (beta chain) sequence. Relative to the germline gene, one junction end is altered; a read error may explain this. Across about two dozen US areas, participants ranged in age from roughly 18 to 95 years. Grouping used clinical history reported by participants in a survey and questionnaire. Generated by immunoSEQ multiplex PCR, the TCRdb table keeps only in-frame clones and is missing some. The sample has about 400,000 clones; approximately 89% are singletons. Germline-derived CDR1 and CDR2 are MGHRA and YSYEKL. The CDR3 sequence is 14 residues long. This sample is part of a study of blood T cell repertoires in COVID-19. Study background: PBMCs, B-cell-depleted T cells, or T cells were the source of the cDNA or gDNA that made up the material.

The material sequenced was PBMCs or T cells enriched from blood (not recorded which). The chain combines TRBV4-1 with TRBJ1-2; the D gene is possibly TRBD1 (6 bases). This TCR was recovered from a woman in her 30s who had recovered from COVID-19. CDR3 bases: TGCGCCAGCAGCGAAGACAGGACTAACTATGGCTACACCTTC. As protein: CASSEDRTNYGYTF.